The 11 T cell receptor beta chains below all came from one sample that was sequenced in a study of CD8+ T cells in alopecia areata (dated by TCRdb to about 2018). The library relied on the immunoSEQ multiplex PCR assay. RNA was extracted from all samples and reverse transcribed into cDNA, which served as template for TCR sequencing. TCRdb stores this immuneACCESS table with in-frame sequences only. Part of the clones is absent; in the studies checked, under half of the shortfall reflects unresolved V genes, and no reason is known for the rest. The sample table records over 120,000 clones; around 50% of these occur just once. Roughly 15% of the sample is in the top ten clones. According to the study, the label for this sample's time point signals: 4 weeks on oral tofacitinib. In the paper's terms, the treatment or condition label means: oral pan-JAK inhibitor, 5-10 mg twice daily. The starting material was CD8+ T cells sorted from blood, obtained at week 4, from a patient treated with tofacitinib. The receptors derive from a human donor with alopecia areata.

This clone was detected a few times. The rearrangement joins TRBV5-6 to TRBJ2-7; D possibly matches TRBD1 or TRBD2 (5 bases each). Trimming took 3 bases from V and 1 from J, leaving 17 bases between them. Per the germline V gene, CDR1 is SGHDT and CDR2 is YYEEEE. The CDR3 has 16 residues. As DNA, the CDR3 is TGTGCCAGCAGCTCCGCAGGGCAGGGAGAATCCTACGAGCAGTACTTC. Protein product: CASSSAGQGESYEQYF.

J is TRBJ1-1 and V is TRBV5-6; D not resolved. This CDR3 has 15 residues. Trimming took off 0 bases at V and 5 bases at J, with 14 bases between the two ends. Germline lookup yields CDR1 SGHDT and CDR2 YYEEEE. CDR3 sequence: CASSLGTIGWTEAFF. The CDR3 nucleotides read TGTGCCAGCAGCTTGGGGACGATCGGGTGGACTGAAGCTTTCTTT.

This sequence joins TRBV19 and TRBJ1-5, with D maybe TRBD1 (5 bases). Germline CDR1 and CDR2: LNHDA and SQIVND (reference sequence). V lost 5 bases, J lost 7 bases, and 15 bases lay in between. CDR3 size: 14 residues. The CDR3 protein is CASSPGEGRQPQHF. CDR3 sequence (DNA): TGTGCCAGTAGTCCGGGGGAGGGGAGGCAGCCCCAGCATTTT.

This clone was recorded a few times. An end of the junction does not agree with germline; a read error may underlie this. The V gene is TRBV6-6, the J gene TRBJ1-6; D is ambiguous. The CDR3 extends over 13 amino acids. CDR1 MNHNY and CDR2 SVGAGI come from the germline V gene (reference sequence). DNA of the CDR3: TGTGCCAGCAGTGACTCGACAAATTCACCCCTCCACTTT. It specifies CASSDSTNSPLHF.

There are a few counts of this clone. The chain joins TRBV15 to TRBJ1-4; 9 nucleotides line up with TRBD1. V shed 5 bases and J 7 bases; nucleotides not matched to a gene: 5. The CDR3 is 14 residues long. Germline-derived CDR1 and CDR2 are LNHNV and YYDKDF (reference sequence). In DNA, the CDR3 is TGTGCCACCAGCGGGGGACAGGGCGTTGAAAAACTGTTTTTT. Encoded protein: CATSGGQGVEKLFF.

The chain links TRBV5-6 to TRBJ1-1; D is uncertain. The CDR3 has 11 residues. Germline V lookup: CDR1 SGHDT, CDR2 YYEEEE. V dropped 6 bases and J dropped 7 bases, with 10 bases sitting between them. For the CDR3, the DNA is TGTGCCAGCATCCAAGGGCTTGAAGCTTTCTTT. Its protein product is CASIQGLEAFF.

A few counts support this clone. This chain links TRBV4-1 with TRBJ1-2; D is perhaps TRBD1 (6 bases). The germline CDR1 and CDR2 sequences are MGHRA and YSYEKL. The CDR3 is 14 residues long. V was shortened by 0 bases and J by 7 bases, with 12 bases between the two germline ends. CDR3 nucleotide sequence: TGCGCCAGCAGCCAAGACGGGGGGCTGGGTGGCTACACCTTC. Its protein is CASSQDGGLGGYTF.

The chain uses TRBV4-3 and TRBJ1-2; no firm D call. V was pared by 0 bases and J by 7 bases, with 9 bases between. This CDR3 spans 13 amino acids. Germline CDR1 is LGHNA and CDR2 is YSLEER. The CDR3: CASSQDPLGGYTF. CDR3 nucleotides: TGCGCCAGCAGCCAAGATCCTCTAGGTGGCTACACCTTC.

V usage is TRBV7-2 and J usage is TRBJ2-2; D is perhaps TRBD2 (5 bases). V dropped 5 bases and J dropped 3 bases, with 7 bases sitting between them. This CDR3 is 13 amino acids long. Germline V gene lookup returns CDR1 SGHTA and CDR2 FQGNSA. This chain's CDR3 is CASSDYYTGELFF. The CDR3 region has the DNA TGTGCCAGCAGCGACTACTACACCGGGGAGCTGTTTTTT.

The CDR3 is CASSSRTTNEKLFF. The CDR3 region has the DNA TGTGCCAGCAGTTCCCGGACTACTAATGAAAAACTGTTTTTT. The chain carries TRBV27 and TRBJ1-4; the D is unclear. This CDR3 has 14 residues. The germline gives CDR1 MNHEY, CDR2 SMNVEV (reference sequence). The V gene lost 4 bases and the J gene lost 2 bases, with 8 bases spanning the gap. The full variable domain, its missing parts supplied by reference TRBV27 and TRBJ1-4, is EAQVTQNPRYLITVTGKKLTVTCSQNMNHEYMSWYRQDPGLGLRQIYYSMNVEVTDKGDVPEGYKVSRKEKRNFPLILESPSPNQTSLYFCASSSRTTNEKLFFGSGTQLSVL.

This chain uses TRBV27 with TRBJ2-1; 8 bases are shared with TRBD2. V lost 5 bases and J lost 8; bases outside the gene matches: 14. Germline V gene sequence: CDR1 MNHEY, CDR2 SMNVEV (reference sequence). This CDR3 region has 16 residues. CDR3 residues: CASSPTVGAGGDEQFF. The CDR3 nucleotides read TGTGCCAGCAGTCCCACCGTGGGGGCGGGGGGTGATGAGCAGTTCTTC.